A selection of T cell receptor beta chains follows, all from one sample in a study of vaccination effects on CD4 cells after COVID-19. Produced via immunoSEQ multiplex PCR; TCRdb's table is partial and in-frame only. The data contain tens of thousands of clones, 65% to 75% of them singletons. For these receptors, no antigen is known. This material consisted of CD4+ T cells from PBMCs cultured with SARS-CoV-2 spike peptides, taken before COVID-19 vaccination. The receptors here all came from a human donor who had a prior SARS-CoV-2 infection. CDR3s include the opening cysteine and the closing phenylalanine or tryptophan. D genes are given only for firm matches. Only part of the rows carry a size: once, few, many, or a class if the clone is expanded.

j_gene	abundance	d_gene	v_gene	CDR3aa	CDR3nt
TRBJ2-6	.	.	TRBV5-6	CASSLGLSGANVLTF	TGTGCCAGCAGCTTGGGGCTCTCTGGGGCCAACGTCCTGACTTTC
TRBJ1-2	few	.	TRBV27	CASSLLDGGSYTF	TGTGCCAGCAGTTTATTGGACGGAGGCAGCTACACCTTC
TRBJ2-3	.	TRBD1	TRBV7-9	CASSFDRGGTDTQYF	TGTGCCAGCAGCTTCGACAGGGGTGGCACAGATACGCAGTATTTT
TRBJ1-1	few	TRBD1	TRBV29-1	CSAGTGWGMNTEAFF	TGCAGCGCCGGGACAGGGTGGGGGATGAACACTGAAGCTTTCTTT
TRBJ2-5	few	TRBD1	TRBV7-2	CASSKNRGGQETQYF	TGTGCCAGCAGCAAAAACAGGGGCGGTCAAGAGACCCAGTACTTC
TRBJ2-2	.	TRBD2	TRBV9	CASSTGGGSNTGELFF	TGTGCCAGCAGTACGGGCGGGGGGTCGAACACCGGGGAGCTGTTTTTT
TRBJ2-1	few	TRBD2	TRBV4-2	CASSQGGLAGGGYNEQFF	TGTGCCAGCAGCCAAGGCGGTCTAGCGGGAGGAGGTTACAATGAGCAGTTCTTC
TRBJ1-1	.	.	TRBV10-3	CAISGTGGRTEAFF	TGTGCCATCAGTGGCACCGGGGGGCGAACTGAAGCTTTCTTT
TRBJ2-1	.	.	TRBV6-5	CASSLRQNNEQFF	TGTGCCAGCAGTTTGAGACAGAACAATGAGCAGTTCTTC
TRBJ2-1	.	TRBD2	TRBV7-2	CASSPGAGGLSEQFF	TGTGCCAGCAGCCCCGGGGCGGGGGGGTTATCGGAGCAGTTCTTC
TRBJ2-3	.	TRBD2	TRBV19	CASSLAGARKDTQYF	TGTGCCAGTAGCTTAGCGGGAGCCCGTAAAGATACGCAGTATTTT
TRBJ1-5	.	.	TRBV24-1	CATSDLGQNQPQHF	TGTGCCACCAGTGACCTCGGACAGAACCAGCCCCAGCATTTT
TRBJ2-7	.	TRBD1	TRBV18	CASSPGTGVVTYEQYF	TGTGCCAGCTCACCCGGGACAGGGGTGGTCACCTACGAGCAGTACTTC
TRBJ1-2	.	.	TRBV11-3	CASSLLNYGYTF	TGTGCCAGCAGCTTATTGAACTATGGCTACACCTTC
TRBJ2-5	.	.	TRBV6-5	CASSPRRGLQETQYF	TGTGCCAGCAGTCCCCGACGGGGGCTCCAAGAGACCCAGTACTTC
TRBJ1-2	.	.	TRBV4-3	CASSQDLGRVGYGYTF	TGCGCCAGCAGCCAAGATTTAGGGAGAGTGGGCTATGGCTACACCTTC
TRBJ1-6	once	.	TRBV6-5	CASSSGPYNSPLHF	TGTGCCAGCAGCTCGGGGCCCTATAATTCACCCCTCCACTTT
TRBJ2-2	few	.	TRBV5-4	CASSLLGGGNTGELFF	TGTGCCAGCAGCTTGTTGGGAGGCGGGAACACCGGGGAGCTGTTTTTT
TRBJ1-2	.	.	TRBV6-5	CASSYSGDSYGYTF	TGTGCCAGCAGTTACTCGGGGGATTCGTATGGCTACACCTTC
TRBJ2-2	.	.	TRBV30	CACPGANTGELFF	TGTGCCTGTCCGGGGGCGAACACCGGGGAGCTGTTTTTT
TRBJ1-6	.	.	TRBV19	CASKLRPGQPADNSPLHF	TGTGCCAGTAAACTCAGACCCGGACAGCCCGCCGATAATTCACCCCTCCACTTT
TRBJ2-2	.	.	TRBV24-1	CATSWDTGELFF	TGTGCCACCAGTTGGGACACCGGGGAGCTGTTTTTT
TRBJ2-1	.	.	TRBV11-1	CASSLREPWAYNEQFF	TGTGCCAGCAGCTTAAGGGAGCCTTGGGCCTACAATGAGCAGTTCTTC